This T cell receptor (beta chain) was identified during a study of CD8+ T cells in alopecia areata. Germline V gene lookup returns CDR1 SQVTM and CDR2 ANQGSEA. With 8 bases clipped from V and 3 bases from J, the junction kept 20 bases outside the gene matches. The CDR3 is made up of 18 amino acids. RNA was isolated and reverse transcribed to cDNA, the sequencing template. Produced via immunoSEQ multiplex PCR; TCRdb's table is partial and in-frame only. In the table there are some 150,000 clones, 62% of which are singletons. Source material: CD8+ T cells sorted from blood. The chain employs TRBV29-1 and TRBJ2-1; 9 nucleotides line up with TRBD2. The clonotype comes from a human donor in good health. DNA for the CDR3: TGCAGCACTGGAGGGACAGCGGCCGGCGGGGGGGTCTACAATGAGCAGTTCTTC. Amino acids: CSTGGTAAGGGVYNEQFF.